These 11 T cell receptor beta chains came from one sample sequenced in a study of regulatory T cells in long-lasting Graves disease. TCR beta libraries were built with iRepertoire HTBI primers and Arm-PCR of CDR3 regions. A single record per CDR3 protein comes from TCRdb applying MiXCR to the multiplex PCR reads. The table has around 460,000 distinct CDR3 sequences, approximately 23% seen once. Time point described: persistent/refractory GD, antithyroid drugs over 5 years with positive TRAb. RNA extracted from PBMCs served as the sequencing template. This specimen was peripheral blood mononuclear cells (PBMCs), taken when the disease was refractory, from a patient treated with antithyroid drugs. These receptors originate from a female donor with Graves disease.

In nucleotides, the CDR3 is TGTGCCAGTAGCCCGGCGACGTACCGTAGAGGGGAGATTGAAGCTTTCTTT. Translating gives CASSPATYRRGEIEAFF. J is TRBJ1-1 and V is TRBV19; the D gene is possibly TRBD1 (5 bases). Deletions cut 6 bases from V and 7 bases from J, with 27 bases between. In germline, CDR1 is LNHDA, CDR2 SQIVND (reference sequence). The CDR3 contains 17 residues.

The chain joins TRBV24-1 to TRBJ2-5; D is possibly TRBD1 (7 bases). The germline gives CDR1 KGHDR, CDR2 SFDVKD. The ends were cut back, 1 base at V and 2 bases at J, with 16 bases in the middle. This CDR3 is built from 17 residues. For the CDR3, the DNA is TGTGCCACCAGTGATTTTGGAGGGGGCGCCCAGCAAGAGACCCAGTACTTC. Protein: CATSDFGGGAQQETQYF.

Here the CDR3 reads CASSSGQGVEQYF. The CDR3 DNA reads TGTGCCAGCAGTTCCGGACAGGGCGTCGAGCAGTACTTC. The rearrangement joins TRBV6-4 to TRBJ2-7, with 8 bases lining up with TRBD1. This CDR3 region has 13 residues. Germline CDR1 reads MRHNA; CDR2 reads SNTAGT. With V trimmed by 5 bases and J by 6 bases, 6 bases remained unmatched.

For this clonotype: The CDR3 end shows no conserved phenylalanine or tryptophan, and so a read error is likely. The chain has TRBV6-2 or TRBV6-3 and TRBJ2-7, with TRBD1 identical over 7 bases. This CDR3 contains 12 residues. Germline V gene sequence: CDR1 MNHEY, CDR2 SVGEGT. V trimming: 5 bases; J trimming: 4 bases; junction bases outside the gene matches: 2. The CDR3 region has the DNA TGTGCCAGCAGTCGGGACAGTTACGAGCAGTACTCC. The encoded protein is CASSRDSYEQYS.

This clonotype showed up just a few times. This rearrangement joins TRBV30 to TRBJ1-2, with TRBD1 as a possible D gene (6 bases). This CDR3 is 15 amino acids long. The V gene's germline CDR1 is GTSNPN and CDR2 SVGIG (reference sequence). V lost 0 bases and J 7 bases, leaving 18 bases between the germline ends. As DNA, the CDR3 is TGTGCCTGGAGTGTAAATGTCGCAGGGGCGGCTGGCTACACCTTC. It codes for CAWSVNVAGAAGYTF. The whole variable domain, remainder taken from reference TRBV30 and TRBJ1-2, is SQTIHQWPATLVQPVGSPLSLECTVEGTSNPNLYWYRQAAGRGLQLLFYSVGIGQISSEVPQNLSASRPQDRQFILSSKKLLLSDSGFYLCAWSVNVAGAAGYTFGSGTRLTVV.

This clonotype was picked up many times. The chain has TRBV10-1 and TRBJ1-2; the match to TRBD1 covers 11 bases. The CDR3 spans 13 residues. Germline CDR1 is WNHNN and CDR2 is SYGVQD (reference sequence). The V and J ends lost 7 bases and 6 bases, in that order; junction bases with no gene match: 4. In nucleotides, the CDR3 is TGCGCCAGCAACAGGACAGGGGGCGATGGCTACACCTTC. Translation: CASNRTGGDGYTF.

This clonotype was detected a few times. A read error is possible here, since a much larger clone lies one base away. The J gene is TRBJ1-2, the V gene TRBV28; D uncertain. CDR3 length: 12 amino acids. With 7 bases removed from V and 12 bases from J, the gap between germline ends came to 18 bases. Germline CDR1 and CDR2: MDHEN and SYDVKM. The CDR3 spells CASTHTVGGHTF. In DNA form, the CDR3 reads TGTGCCAGCACACACACGGTAGGCGGCCACACCTTC.

The table lists this clonotype with many counts. The chain's CDR3 is CASSPGENQPQHF. CDR3 bases: TGTGCCAGCAGCCCAGGGGAGAATCAGCCCCAGCATTTT. The chain recombines TRBV7-2 with TRBJ1-5; tentative D call: TRBD1 (6 bases). CDR1 is SGHTA and CDR2 is FQGNSA in the germline V gene. The CDR3 extends over 13 amino acids. The V and J ends lost 5 bases and 4 bases respectively, with 9 bases between them.

The chain uses TRBV6-1 and TRBJ1-1; D uncertain. CDR3 size: 15 residues. Germline-derived CDR1 and CDR2 are MNHNS and SASEGT. V lost 8 bases to trimming and J lost 0 bases, with 16 bases between them. The CDR3 spells CASRRSRFMNTEAFF. CDR3 sequence (DNA): TGTGCCAGCCGCAGATCGAGATTCATGAACACTGAAGCTTTCTTT.

This sequence joins TRBV7-2 and TRBJ2-5; D remains ambiguous. Per germline, CDR1 SGHTA and CDR2 FQGNSA. This CDR3 is built from 14 residues. Trimming cost V 2 bases and J 5 bases, with 12 bases left between them. The CDR3 bases are TGTGCCAGCAGCTTATTAATTTCGGGTGAGACCCAGTACTTC. Amino acids: CASSLLISGETQYF.

At least ten counts were recorded for this clonotype. The chain is built from TRBV6-6 and TRBJ2-7; D perhaps matches TRBD1 (6 bases). CDR1 is MNHNY, CDR2 SVGAGI, per germline (reference sequence). The CDR3 contains 14 residues. The V end lost 0 bases, the J end lost 8 bases, and 14 bases lay between the germline ends. CDR3 loop: CASSYSTGQPKQYF. The CDR3 DNA reads TGTGCCAGCAGTTACTCGACAGGACAGCCCAAGCAGTACTTC.